This is a list of T cell receptor beta chains from one sample in a study of cytomegalovirus exposure and HLA in healthy donors. Assay: immunoSEQ multiplex PCR; the TCRdb copy retains only in-frame clones and omits some. The top ten clones hold less than 9% of a sample with more than 70,000 clones, about 67% of them seen once. The sequenced sample was PBMCs. Receptors originate from a man between 35 and 55 years old in good health and CMV-seropositive. Both conserved end residues are part of each CDR3. Size values are once, few and many counts, or a class for expanded clones, and some rows have none.

CDR3aa | abundance | j_gene | v_gene
CASSHSQGQETQYF | - | TRBJ2-5 | TRBV18
CASTPGGRTQETQYF | once | TRBJ2-5 | TRBV5-1
CASSRQGDNQYGYTF | - | TRBJ1-2 | TRBV4-3
CASSELGTGHREAFF | - | TRBJ1-1 | TRBV2
CASTRDSFFGDNSPLHF | - | TRBJ1-6 | TRBV25-1
CASSSGGTQPQHF | - | TRBJ1-5 | TRBV6-6
CASSSGRGYEQFF | few | TRBJ2-1 | TRBV28
CASSIDRGNTEAFF | - | TRBJ1-1 | TRBV19
CSVEVQSQVYGYTF | - | TRBJ1-2 | TRBV29-1
CASSNRAMNTEAFF | - | TRBJ1-1 | TRBV4-1
CAFLTGMNTEAFF | - | TRBJ1-1 | TRBV30
CASSIAEPGQGIGYTF | - | TRBJ1-2 | TRBV19
CSGSGGSGNTIYF | - | TRBJ1-3 | TRBV29-1
CASSLVGGPYTEAFF | - | TRBJ1-1 | TRBV11-2
CASSRTRTGGGSYGYTF | few | TRBJ1-2 | TRBV18
CASSSTGAVGELFF | - | TRBJ2-2 | TRBV5-1
CASSFDRGGEKLFF | - | TRBJ1-4 | TRBV5-1
CASTSSGPGTEAFF | once | TRBJ1-1 | TRBV6-1
CASTSSVAGQETQYF | - | TRBJ2-5 | TRBV19
CASSPGGGVGNQPQHF | - | TRBJ1-5 | TRBV9
CASSPLMLATNEKLFF | - | TRBJ1-4 | TRBV18
CASSFLVSRGQYF | few | TRBJ2-7 | TRBV7-9
CASSFRDRALWAFF | once | TRBJ1-1 | TRBV28
CASSSPSGLNTGELFF | - | TRBJ2-2 | TRBV11-2
CASSAQGNEQFF | - | TRBJ2-1 | TRBV9
CASSEALAGDRATQYF | - | TRBJ2-5 | TRBV6-1
CASSLNLRSTEAFF | few | TRBJ1-1 | TRBV7-8
CASSFDTTSSYEQYF | - | TRBJ2-7 | TRBV5-4
CASSLTELGTQYF | once | TRBJ2-5 | TRBV5-1
CASSLNGEGQPQHF | - | TRBJ1-5 | TRBV5-1
CASSENLGQGATTEAFF | many | TRBJ1-1 | TRBV6-1
CASSSGQGNTEAFF | - | TRBJ1-1 | TRBV13
CASSPAGQGARDTEAFF | few | TRBJ1-1 | TRBV18
CACGTGSYEQFF | few | TRBJ2-1 | TRBV10-3
CAWVRAGGGLETQYF | - | TRBJ2-5 | TRBV30
CASSPRGGWNEQFF | - | TRBJ2-1 | TRBV7-2
CASSQGVSNQPQHF | - | TRBJ1-5 | TRBV2
CAWSVGGGASEQFF | - | TRBJ2-1 | TRBV30
CASSLTGTGGNQPQHF | few | TRBJ1-5 | TRBV7-3
CSVQKPGQTYTGELFF | - | TRBJ2-2 | TRBV29-1
CASSLGTGLTNEKLFF | once | TRBJ1-4 | TRBV11-2
CASESGAGTGELFF | once | TRBJ2-2 | TRBV6-5
CAIRGTGITEAFF | - | TRBJ1-1 | TRBV10-3
CATSRVPLAGGPYNEQFF | few | TRBJ2-1 | TRBV15
CASSPYAELDNSPLHF | - | TRBJ1-6 | TRBV5-1
CASSLTGSNTEAFF | - | TRBJ1-1 | TRBV7-9
CASSPKTAGKSSGNTIYF | - | TRBJ1-3 | TRBV18
CSVVAGDRGRYNEQFF | - | TRBJ2-1 | TRBV29-1
CASSASSGGPEMYF | - | TRBJ2-7 | TRBV7-3
CASSPLAFGDNEQFF | - | TRBJ2-1 | TRBV5-6
CASSYSRGNTIYF | once | TRBJ1-3 | TRBV6-5